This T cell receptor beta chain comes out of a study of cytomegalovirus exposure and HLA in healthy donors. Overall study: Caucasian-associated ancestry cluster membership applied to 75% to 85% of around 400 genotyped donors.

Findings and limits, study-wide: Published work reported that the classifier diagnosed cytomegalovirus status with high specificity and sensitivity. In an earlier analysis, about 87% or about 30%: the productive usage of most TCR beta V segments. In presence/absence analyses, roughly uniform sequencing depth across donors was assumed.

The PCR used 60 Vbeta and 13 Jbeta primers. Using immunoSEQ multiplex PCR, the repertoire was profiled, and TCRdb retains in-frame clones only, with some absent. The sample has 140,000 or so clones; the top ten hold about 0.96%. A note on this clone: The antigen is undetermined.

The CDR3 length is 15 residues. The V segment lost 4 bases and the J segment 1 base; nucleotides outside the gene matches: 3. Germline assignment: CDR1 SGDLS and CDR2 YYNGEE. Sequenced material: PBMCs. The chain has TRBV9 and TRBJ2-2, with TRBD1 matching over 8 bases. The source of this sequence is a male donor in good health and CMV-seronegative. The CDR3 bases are TGTGCCAGCAGCTTCGGGACAGGGAACACCGGGGAGCTGTTTTTT. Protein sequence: CASSFGTGNTGELFF. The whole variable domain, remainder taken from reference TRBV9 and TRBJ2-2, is DSGVTQTPKHLITATGQRVTLRCSPRSGDLSVYWYQQSLDQGLQFLIQYYNGEERAKGNILERFSAQQFPDLHSELNLSSLELGDSALYFCASSFGTGNTGELFFGEGSRLTVL.